This T cell receptor (beta chain) was sequenced during a study of radiation and T cells in renal cell carcinoma. The CDR3 runs to 15 residues. Per the germline V gene, CDR1 is MNHEY and CDR2 is SMNVEV (reference sequence). The V and J ends lost 4 bases and 10 bases respectively, with 21 bases between them. As to time point: blood 4 weeks post-SBRT, at nephrectomy. Treatment in this sample: 15 Gy SBRT to primary tumor, nephrectomy 4 weeks later. After SBRT, blood was collected at 2 and 4 weeks, plus baseline. This renal cell carcinoma was of the clear cell type. TCRdb's copy holds only in-frame clones and misses some; the assay was immunoSEQ multiplex PCR. The sample includes 75,000 to 95,000 clones, around four fifths of them seen just once.

The clonotype comes from a man aged 50 or older with renal cell carcinoma. The source material was blood, sampled from a patient whose treatment included radiotherapy and nephrectomy. This chain connects TRBV27 to TRBJ2-3; D tentatively fits TRBD1 or TRBD2 (6 bases each). CDR3 residues: CASSYVEGGFLAQYF. The CDR3 bases are TGTGCCAGCAGTTACGTAGAGGGGGGATTCTTAGCGCAGTATTTT.